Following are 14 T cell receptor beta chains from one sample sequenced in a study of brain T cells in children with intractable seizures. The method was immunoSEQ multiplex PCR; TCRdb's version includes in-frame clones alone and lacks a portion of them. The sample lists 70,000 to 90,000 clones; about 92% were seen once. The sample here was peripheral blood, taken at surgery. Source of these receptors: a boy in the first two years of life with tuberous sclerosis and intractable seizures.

CDR3 protein: CASSDPNGLEQFF. In DNA, the CDR3 is TGTGCCAGCAGTGACCCTAATGGACTAGAGCAGTTCTTC. This rearrangement joins TRBV25-1 to TRBJ2-1, with D tentatively TRBD2 (6 bases). V lost 3 bases, J lost 10 bases, and 13 bases lay in between. There are 13 residues in the CDR3. Germline V gene lookup returns CDR1 MGHDK and CDR2 SYGVNS.

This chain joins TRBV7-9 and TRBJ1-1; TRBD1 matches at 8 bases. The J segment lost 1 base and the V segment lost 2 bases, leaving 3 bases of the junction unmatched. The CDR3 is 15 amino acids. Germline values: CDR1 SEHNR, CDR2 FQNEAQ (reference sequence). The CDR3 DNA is TGTGCCAGCAGCTTACTGACAGGGGCGAACACTGAAGCTTTCTTT. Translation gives CASSLLTGANTEAFF.

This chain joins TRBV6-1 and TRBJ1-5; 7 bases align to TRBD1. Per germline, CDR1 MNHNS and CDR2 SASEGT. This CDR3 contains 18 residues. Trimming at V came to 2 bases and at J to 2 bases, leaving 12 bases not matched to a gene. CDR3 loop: CASSESAGGDRGNQPQHF. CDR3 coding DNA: TGTGCCAGCAGTGAATCAGCTGGGGGAGACAGGGGCAATCAGCCCCAGCATTTT.

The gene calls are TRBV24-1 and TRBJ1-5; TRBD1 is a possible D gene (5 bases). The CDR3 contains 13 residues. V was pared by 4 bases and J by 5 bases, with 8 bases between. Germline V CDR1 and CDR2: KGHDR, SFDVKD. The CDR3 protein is CATSEDRYQPQHF. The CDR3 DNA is TGTGCCACCAGTGAAGACAGATATCAGCCCCAGCATTTT.

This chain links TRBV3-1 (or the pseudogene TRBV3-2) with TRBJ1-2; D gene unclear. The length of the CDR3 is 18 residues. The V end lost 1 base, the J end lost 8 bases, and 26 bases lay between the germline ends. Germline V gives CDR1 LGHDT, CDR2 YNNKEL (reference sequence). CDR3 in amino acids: CASSQVQQEGWPIWGYTF. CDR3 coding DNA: TGTGCCAGCAGCCAAGTGCAGCAGGAGGGTTGGCCTATTTGGGGCTACACCTTC.

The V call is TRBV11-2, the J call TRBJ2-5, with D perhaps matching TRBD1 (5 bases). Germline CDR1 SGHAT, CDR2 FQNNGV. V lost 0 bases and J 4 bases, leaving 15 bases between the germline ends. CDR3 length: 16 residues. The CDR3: CASSLDRYRQGETQYF. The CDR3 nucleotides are TGTGCCAGCAGCTTAGATAGATACAGGCAGGGAGAGACCCAGTACTTC.

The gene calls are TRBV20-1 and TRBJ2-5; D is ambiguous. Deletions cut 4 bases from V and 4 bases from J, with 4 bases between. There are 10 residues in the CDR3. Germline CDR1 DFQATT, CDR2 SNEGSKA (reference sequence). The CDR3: CSATGETQYF. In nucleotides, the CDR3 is TGCAGTGCTACCGGAGAGACCCAGTACTTC.

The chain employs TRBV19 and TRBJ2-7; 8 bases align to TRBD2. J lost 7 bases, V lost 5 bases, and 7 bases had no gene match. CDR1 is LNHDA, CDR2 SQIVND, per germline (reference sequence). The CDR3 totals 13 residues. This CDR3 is CASSEAGAGEQYF. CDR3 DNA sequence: TGTGCCAGTAGTGAAGCGGGGGCAGGGGAGCAGTACTTC.

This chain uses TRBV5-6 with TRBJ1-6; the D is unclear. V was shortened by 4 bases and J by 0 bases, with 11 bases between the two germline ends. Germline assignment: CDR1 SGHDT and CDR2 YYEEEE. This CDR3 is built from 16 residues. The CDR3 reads CASSAPGVSYNSPLHF. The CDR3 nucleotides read TGTGCCAGCAGCGCGCCGGGAGTCTCCTATAATTCACCCCTCCACTTT.

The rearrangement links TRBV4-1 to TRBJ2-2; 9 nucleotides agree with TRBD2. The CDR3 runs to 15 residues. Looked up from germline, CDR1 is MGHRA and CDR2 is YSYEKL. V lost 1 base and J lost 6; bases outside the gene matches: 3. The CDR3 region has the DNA TGCGCCAGCAGCCAAGTAGGCGGGAGGGCCGGGGAGCTGTTTTTT. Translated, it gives CASSQVGGRAGELFF.

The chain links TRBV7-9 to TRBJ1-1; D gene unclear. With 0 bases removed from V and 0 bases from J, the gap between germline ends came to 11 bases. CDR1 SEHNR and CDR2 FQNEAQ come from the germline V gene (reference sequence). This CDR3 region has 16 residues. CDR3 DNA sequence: TGTGCCAGCAGCTTAGCGGGCCTTGGGTTGAACACTGAAGCTTTCTTT. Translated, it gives CASSLAGLGLNTEAFF.

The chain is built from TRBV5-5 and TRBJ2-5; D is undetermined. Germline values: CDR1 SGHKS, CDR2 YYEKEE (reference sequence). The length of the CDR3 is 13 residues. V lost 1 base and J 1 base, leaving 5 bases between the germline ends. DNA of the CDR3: TGTGCCAGCAGCTTGAGACTCCAAGAGACCCAGTACTTC. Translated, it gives CASSLRLQETQYF. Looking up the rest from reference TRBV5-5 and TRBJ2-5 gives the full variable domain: DAGVTQSPTHLIKTRGQQVTLRCSPISGHKSVSWYQQVLGQGPQFIFQYYEKEERGRGNFPDRFSARQFPNYSSELNVNALLLGDSALYLCASSLRLQETQYFGPGTRLLVL.

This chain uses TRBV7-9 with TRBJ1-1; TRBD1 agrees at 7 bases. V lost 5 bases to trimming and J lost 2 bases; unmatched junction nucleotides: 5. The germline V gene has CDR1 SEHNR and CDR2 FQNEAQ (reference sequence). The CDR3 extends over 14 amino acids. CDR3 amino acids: CASSPRTGNTEAFF. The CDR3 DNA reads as TGTGCCAGCAGCCCAAGGACAGGCAACACTGAAGCTTTCTTT.

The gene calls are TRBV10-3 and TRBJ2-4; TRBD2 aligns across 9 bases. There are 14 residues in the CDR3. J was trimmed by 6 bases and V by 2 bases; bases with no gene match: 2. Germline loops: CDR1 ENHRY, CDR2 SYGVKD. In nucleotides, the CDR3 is TGTGCCATCAGTGAGACGACTAGCGGAAACATTCAGTACTTC. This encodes CAISETTSGNIQYF.